The 10 T cell receptor beta chains listed next were all sequenced from one sample in a study of blood T cell repertoires in COVID-19. Assay: immunoSEQ multiplex PCR; the TCRdb copy retains only in-frame clones and omits some. Of tens of thousands of clones listed, around 90% are singletons. The sequencing input was peripheral blood. Source of these receptors: a human donor in a cohort sampled during active COVID-19.

The V and J genes are TRBV15 and TRBJ2-1; D gene unclear. This CDR3 contains 13 residues. V was trimmed by 2 bases and J by 6 bases, leaving 8 bases between them. Germline loops: CDR1 LNHNV, CDR2 YYDKDF (reference sequence). CDR3 protein: CATSRRLANEQFF. In DNA, the CDR3 is TGTGCCACCAGCAGACGGTTAGCCAATGAGCAGTTCTTC. The complete variable domain, with remaining parts taken from reference TRBV15 and TRBJ2-1, reads DAMVIQNPRYQVTQFGKPVTLSCSQTLNHNVMYWYQQKSSQAPKLLFHYYDKDFNNEADTPDNFQSRRPNTSFCFLDIRSPGLGDTAMYLCATSRRLANEQFFGPGTRLTVL.

The chain has TRBV3-1 (or the pseudogene TRBV3-2) and TRBJ1-1; the D is unclear. Trimming cost V 4 bases and J 4 bases, with 10 bases left between them. The CDR3 consists of 13 residues. CDR1 LGHDT and CDR2 YNNKEL come from the germline V gene (reference sequence). The CDR3 coding sequence is TGTGCCAGCAGCCCCCTATACGGCACTGAAGCTTTCTTT. Translation gives CASSPLYGTEAFF.

V usage is TRBV28 and J usage is TRBJ1-1; D is perhaps TRBD1 (5 bases). Germline CDR1 and CDR2: MDHEN and SYDVKM. This CDR3 region has 14 residues. The ends were cut back, 5 bases at V and 3 bases at J, with 13 bases in the middle. The DNA for the CDR3 is TGTGCCAGCAGTACAGGAGTCCGGGACACTGAAGCTTTCTTT. Its protein product is CASSTGVRDTEAFF.

The chain links TRBV19 to TRBJ1-5; 10 bases align to TRBD1. This CDR3 is built from 14 residues. Losses at the gene ends were 5 bases for V and 4 bases for J; bases not matched to a gene: 2. CDR1 is LNHDA and CDR2 is SQIVND in the germline V gene (reference sequence). The CDR3 DNA reads as TGTGCCAGTAGTCGGACAGGGGGAAATCAGCCCCAGCATTTT. It is translated as CASSRTGGNQPQHF.

This chain joins TRBV28 and TRBJ2-1; D is possibly TRBD2 (6 bases). This CDR3 comprises 15 residues. The germline gives CDR1 MDHEN, CDR2 SYDVKM. V lost 4 bases to trimming and J lost 0 bases, with 10 bases between them. The CDR3 DNA reads TGTGCCAGCAGTTCCAGCGGGCTCTCCTACAATGAGCAGTTCTTC. The encoded protein is CASSSSGLSYNEQFF.

This clone appeared a single time. The chain carries TRBV28 and TRBJ2-7, with 8 bases lining up with TRBD1. The CDR3 is made up of 15 amino acids. Trimming took 5 bases from V and 3 from J; bases not matched to a gene: 9. The germline V gene encodes CDR1 MDHEN and CDR2 SYDVKM. CDR3 DNA sequence: TGTGCCAGCAGTCCCATCGGGACAGGACACTACGAGCAGTACTTC. It encodes CASSPIGTGHYEQYF.

This clone appeared once. The chain combines TRBV6-5 with TRBJ1-1; D possibly corresponds to TRBD1 (5 bases). This CDR3 region has 14 residues. With 6 bases removed from V and 1 base from J, the gap between germline ends came to 12 bases. The V gene's germline CDR1 is MNHEY and CDR2 SVGAGI. The CDR3 DNA follows: TGTGCCAGCAGGACAGCCCGCCCGAACACTGAAGCTTTCTTT. This encodes CASRTARPNTEAFF.

This chain uses TRBV29-1 with TRBJ2-7, with D possibly being TRBD1 (6 bases). Germline loops: CDR1 SQVTM, CDR2 ANQGSEA. There are 14 residues in the CDR3. Trimming left V 5 bases short and J 1 base short, with 15 bases between. The CDR3 region has the DNA TGCAGCGTTCGGACAGATGTTTGGTCCTACGAGCAGTACTTC. Its translation is CSVRTDVWSYEQYF.

The chain is built from TRBV19 and TRBJ2-7; 9 nucleotides align to TRBD1. The germline V gene encodes CDR1 LNHDA and CDR2 SQIVND (reference sequence). V lost 3 bases and J lost 2; bases outside the gene matches: 5. This CDR3 has 15 residues. The CDR3 here is CASSIGQGKPYEQYF. For the CDR3, the DNA is TGTGCCAGTAGTATTGGACAGGGGAAACCCTACGAGCAGTACTTC.

The genes are TRBV5-4 and TRBJ1-1; 12 bases fit TRBD1. V was pared by 3 bases and J by 0 bases, with 3 bases of the junction left unmatched. Germline V gene sequence: CDR1 SGHNT, CDR2 YYREEE (reference sequence). There are 16 residues in the CDR3. The CDR3 bases are TGTGCCAGCAGCTCTCGGGACAGGGGGCTGAACACTGAAGCTTTCTTT. Translated: CASSSRDRGLNTEAFF.